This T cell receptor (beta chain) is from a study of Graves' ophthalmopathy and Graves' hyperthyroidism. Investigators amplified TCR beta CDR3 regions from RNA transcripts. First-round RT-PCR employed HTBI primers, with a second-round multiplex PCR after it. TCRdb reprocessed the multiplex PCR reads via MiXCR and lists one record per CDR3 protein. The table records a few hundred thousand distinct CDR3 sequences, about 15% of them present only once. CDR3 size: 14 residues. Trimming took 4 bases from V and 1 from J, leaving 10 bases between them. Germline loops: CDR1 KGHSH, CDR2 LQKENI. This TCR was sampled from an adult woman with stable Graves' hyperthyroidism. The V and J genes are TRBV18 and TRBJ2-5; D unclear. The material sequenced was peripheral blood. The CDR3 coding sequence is TGTGCCAGCTCACAGGGTCGTACCCAAGAGACCCAGTACTTC. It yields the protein CASSQGRTQETQYF.